This record concerns one TCR beta chain sequence. The antigen is not known. The template used for profiling TCR beta VDJ and CDR3 was genomic DNA. MiXCR, applied by TCRdb to the reads, yields one record per CDR3 protein. Among under 200,000 distinct CDR3 sequences, 65% to 75% were seen once, and the ten largest hold around 45%. The sample belongs to a study of CD8+CD57+ T cells in acquired aplastic anemia. Turning to the study itself: The sorted CD4+ and CD8+ cells yielded an average around 3.2 ug of DNA. Study-level points and caveats: Researchers reported that CD8+ Simpson's diversity was not significantly different in patients versus controls. A set of roughly 27 CD8+ CDR3 sequences was shared between patients and controls, and these sequences appeared highly expressed in patients.

The sequenced patients had an expansion of CD8+CD57+ cells seen by flow cytometry. The CDR3 runs to 14 residues. From germline, CDR1 is LGHNT and CDR2 FRNRAP. Trimming pared 3 bases from V and 6 bases from J, leaving 9 bases between. Sequencing used sorted CD4+, CD8+, or CD8+CD57+ T cells (not recorded which) from PBMCs. The rearrangement links TRBV12-5 to TRBJ1-6; perhaps TRBD1 as D (6 bases). The receptor comes from a human donor with aplastic anemia. The CDR3 is CASGLRGSNSPLHF. As DNA, the CDR3 is TGTGCTAGTGGTTTAAGGGGGTCTAATTCACCCCTCCACTTT.